A selection of T cell receptor beta chains follows, all from one sample in a study of blood T cell repertoires in COVID-19. The protocol was immunoSEQ multiplex PCR, while the TCRdb copy is restricted to in-frame clones and leaves out a portion. The sample comprises about 74,000 clones, more than 70% of which are singletons, and around 2.8% rests with the top ten. Material for sequencing was peripheral blood. All receptors derive from a man aged 70-80 years with active or convalescent COVID-19. The CDR3 runs from the conserved cysteine through the conserved F or W. The D gene is left open where the match is weak. Not every row has a clone size; where given, it reads once, few, many or a size class.

>-|TRBJ2-7|-|TRBV11-2
TGTGCCAGCAGCTTAGTAACGCAAGCGAGCTCCTACGAGCAGTACTTC
CASSLVTQASSYEQYF
>-|TRBJ2-1|-|TRBV18
TGTGCCAGTATTCGAGGGGGGGGCTACAATGAGCAGTTCTTC
CASIRGGGYNEQFF
>-|TRBJ1-1|-|TRBV7-9
TGTGCCAGCAGCGCCAGGGTTCAGAACACTGAAGCTTTCTTT
CASSARVQNTEAFF
>few|TRBJ2-2|-|TRBV5-1
TGCGCCAGCAGCGTCCGACAGGGAGGCACCGGGGAGCTGTTTTTT
CASSVRQGGTGELFF
>few|TRBJ1-2|TRBD1|TRBV14
TGTGCCAGCAGCCAAGGACAGGGGATCACATGGGGCTACACCTTC
CASSQGQGITWGYTF
>many|TRBJ1-6|TRBD1|TRBV30
TGTGCCTGGAGACCCTCCTTAAGGACAGGATCTAATTCACCCCTCCACTTT
CAWRPSLRTGSNSPLHF
>few|TRBJ1-1|TRBD1|TRBV29-1
TGCAGCGCTCGGACAGGACTTAACATGAACACTGAAGCTTTCTTT
CSARTGLNMNTEAFF
>-|TRBJ1-1|-|TRBV28
TGTGCCAGCAGGCAGCCTGGGATAGGACAGATCGTGAACACTGAAGCTTTCTTT
CASRQPGIGQIVNTEAFF
>-|TRBJ1-2|TRBD1|TRBV29-1
TGCAGCGCCGGACGGACAGGGAACAACTATGGCTACACCTTC
CSAGRTGNNYGYTF
>-|TRBJ2-2|-|TRBV7-9
TGTGCCAGCAGCTCCTTTAACACCGGGGAGCTGTTTTTT
CASSSFNTGELFF
>-|TRBJ2-5|TRBD2|TRBV10-2
TGCGCCAGCAGTGAGTCCCTAAGTCGGACTAGCGGTCAAGAGACCCAGTACTTC
CASSESLSRTSGQETQYF
>once|TRBJ1-4|TRBD1|TRBV5-4
TGTGCCAGCAGCCCGGGACAGGGGGGTTGGGAAGAAAAACTGTTTTTT
CASSPGQGGWEEKLFF
>-|TRBJ2-2|-|TRBV5-1
TGCGCCAGCAGCTTGGCTAGGACATCGAACACCGGGGAGCTGTTTTTT
CASSLARTSNTGELFF
>-|TRBJ1-1|TRBD1|TRBV19
TGTGCCAGTAGTAGAGACAGGGGCGGCACTGAAGCTTTCTTT
CASSRDRGGTEAFF
>-|TRBJ2-6|-|TRBV7-6
TGTGCCAGCAGCCCTCGGGAGGCGACTCAGTTTGGGGGCGGGGCCAACGTCCTGACTTTC
CASSPREATQFGGGANVLTF
>-|TRBJ2-5|-|TRBV5-1
TGCGCCAGCAGCCAAAGGGGCAGAGAGACCCAGTACTTC
CASSQRGRETQYF
>-|TRBJ2-7|-|TRBV6-5
TGTGCCAGCAGGAGGGGCGGGGACTACGAGCAGTACTTC
CASRRGGDYEQYF
>-|TRBJ2-1|TRBD2|TRBV7-3
TGTGCCAGCAGCTTAAGGGTGGGGACTAGCGGGAGGATTTCCTACAATGAGCAGTTCTTC
CASSLRVGTSGRISYNEQFF
>-|TRBJ2-2|TRBD1|TRBV5-4
TGTGCCAGCAGACAGGACAGGGGGGCCGGGGAGCTGTTTTTT
CASRQDRGAGELFF
>-|TRBJ2-2|TRBD2|TRBV9
TGTGCCAGCAGCTTGGGACTAGCGGGAGGGGGCACCGGGGAGCTGTTTTTT
CASSLGLAGGGTGELFF
>-|TRBJ1-2|TRBD1|TRBV30
TGTGCCTGGAGTGGACAGGGCCTTGATTCCGGTGCCGACTATGGCTACACCTTC
CAWSGQGLDSGADYGYTF
>-|TRBJ2-2|-|TRBV19
TGTGCCAGTAGTACCCATACGAGGACAGCCGGATTCACCGGGGAGCTGTTTTTT
CASSTHTRTAGFTGELFF
>few|TRBJ1-4|-|TRBV6-5
TGTGCCAGCAGTTACGCTCGTCGGGTGAATGAAAAACTGTTTTTT
CASSYARRVNEKLFF
>-|TRBJ1-4|TRBD1|TRBV2
TGTGCCAGCAGGGGGACAGGGCCTAATGAAAAACTGTTTTTT
CASRGTGPNEKLFF
>-|TRBJ2-1|TRBD2|TRBV6-5
TGTGCCAGCATAGGGACTAGCGGGGGTTACAATGAGCAGTTCTTC
CASIGTSGGYNEQFF
>-|TRBJ2-7|TRBD2|TRBV4-2
TGTGCCAGCAGCCAAGATCTAGCGGGAGGAAGTGACGAGCAGTACTTC
CASSQDLAGGSDEQYF
>-|TRBJ2-7|-|TRBV25-1
TGTGCCAGCAGTGACCCGGGACACCCTTGGGAGCAGTACTTC
CASSDPGHPWEQYF